This TCR beta chain was captured in a study of cytomegalovirus exposure and HLA in healthy donors. Study-level results: Accounts indicate the classifier identified cytomegalovirus status with strong specificity and sensitivity.

Concerning this clone: Its antigen is unknown.

Researchers ran the PCR with 60 Vbeta and 13 Jbeta primers. Here immunoSEQ multiplex PCR was the method, and the copy in TCRdb shows in-frame clones only, minus some. The data show around 55,000 clones, roughly 74% seen once. Trimming at V came to 6 bases and at J to 2 bases, leaving 3 bases not matched to a gene. CDR1 is MGHRA, CDR2 YSYEKL, per germline. CDR3 length equals 13 residues. This chain uses TRBV4-1 with TRBJ1-2, with 7 bases fitting TRBD1. This sequence originates from a man aged 40-50 years in good health and CMV-seropositive. Sequenced: PBMCs. The CDR3 bases are TGCGCCAGCAGGCAGACAGGGAACTATGGCTACACCTTC. This encodes CASRQTGNYGYTF.